Sequencing of this T cell receptor beta chain was carried out in a study of early T cells in non-severe SARS-CoV-2 infection. Study at large: Chains stayed unpaired after sequencing of bulk RNA from unsorted whole blood.

This clonotype is classed as medium-sized (0.01 to 0.1%). As part of library construction, unique molecular identifiers were attached to individual cDNA molecules. TCRdb used MiXCR to reprocess the 5' RACE reads, holding one entry per CDR3 protein. The repertoire includes 40,000 to 60,000 distinct CDR3 sequences, approximately 8.1% of them detected once, and around 6.1% sits in the top ten. The V and J ends lost 6 bases and 1 base, in that order; junction bases with no gene match: 5. CDR3 length: 14 residues. This clonotype was sampled from an adult who was a healthcare worker with PCR-confirmed SARS-CoV-2 infection or an uninfected control (not recorded which). Sequenced: whole blood. The chain joins TRBV12-3 or TRBV12-4 to TRBJ1-2; TRBD1 matches at 7 bases. DNA for the CDR3: TGTGCCAGCAGCCCGACAGGGAGTAACTATGGCTACACCTTC. Encoded protein: CASSPTGSNYGYTF.